The entry below gives a single T cell receptor beta chain sequence along with its context. The antigen is not known. The CDR3 is 14 residues long. The V end lost 8 bases, the J end lost 3 bases, and 16 bases lay between the germline ends. CDR1 MNHNS and CDR2 SASEGT come from the germline V gene. The record originates from a study of T cell repertoires in cytomegalovirus infection. TCRdb re-analysed the reads in MiXCR, keeping a single row per CDR3 protein. The table has 250,000 to 300,000 distinct CDR3 sequences, approximately 22% seen once. The receptor's source is a human donor in good health (CMV status not recorded). Some clones in this sample may be carry-over from other donors' samples. The chain joins TRBV6-1 to TRBJ1-1; TRBD1 is a possible D gene (5 bases). Material: cultured PBMCs, obtained from culture after CMV antigen stimulation. DNA of the CDR3: TGTGCCAGCTCCGCTTCGGGGGGGGACACTGAAGCTTTCTTT. The encoded protein is CASSASGGDTEAFF.